This TCR beta chain is from a study of cytomegalovirus exposure and HLA in healthy donors (dated by TCRdb to about 2017). Looking at the study overall: An earlier analysis of 587 of the donors reported approximately 260 Gb of sequence data and 117 million unique TCR beta sequences obtained from some 200 million T cells. Along with the roughly 670-subject first cohort, a separate validation cohort of over a hundred different subjects was used. The genetic ancestry cluster associated with self-reported Caucasian donors included 70% to 85% of the roughly 390 genotyped donors. The number of typed donors differed by locus: roughly 629-640 for A, B, C, DRB1 and DQB1; 500 to 550 for DQA1; about 600 for DPA1; and some 470 for DPB1. An early release that covered several hundred HLA-typed donors contained about 300 gigabases of sequencing data and tens of millions of unique TCR sequences. In an earlier analysis of roughly 580 of the donors, high-throughput TCR beta sequencing was used to judge whether each TCR beta V gene segment behaved as functional or pseudogenic. A later analysis re-examined previously published TCR beta repertoires from just over 650 donors and added high-resolution HLA genotyping to investigate patterns of TCR occurrence. The study combined high-throughput TCR immunosequencing, statistical association of individual TCRs with disease status, and machine learning to predict cytomegalovirus infection status. Genome-wide SNP genotypes for about three fifths of the roughly 670 donors were used in a later genetic analysis, which treated that subset as a discovery cohort. Alongside the repertoire data, information on donor age, sex, ethnicity and CMV serostatus was compiled. All discovery cohort repertoires had been generated using a single sequencing platform. The later analysis used no new phenotypic data to find candidate immune exposures, relying instead on TCR beta sequences and their occurrence across donors. Both class I and class II loci were covered by HLA typing, at four-digit resolution. The aim of the study was to test whether cataloging public T cell receptors could identify signatures of past pathogen exposure. Across some 400 genotyped donors of the cohort, an average of approximately 200,000 unique TCR beta nucleotide sequences per donor were sequenced, and roughly a sixth of those sequences were non-productive. The study profiled the T cell repertoires of under 850 subjects by immunosequencing and related them to cytomegalovirus serostatus. Roughly 5 DR-DQ haplotypes were handled as single units for association and clustering, since linkage in the cohort was strong.

Points the paper makes about the study in general: In an earlier analysis of under 600 of the donors, most TCR beta V segments were observed in productive rearrangements about 90% or about 30% of the time, broadly matching IMGT annotations. Correlated functional status among segregating V segments might reflect linkage disequilibrium, but an unknown experimental factor could not be ruled out. Immune exposure information for the cohort was limited to CMV serostatus. The presence/absence analyses assumed that sequencing depth was roughly uniform across donors, and that assumption may not be true. Compared with the 666-donor mean, donors in an Asian-associated ancestry cluster had fewer N-insertions in productive TCRs, according to a later genetic analysis. A group of highly shared sequence variants was considered likely to be a technical artifact of the sequencing pipeline. Most CMV-associated TCR beta chains appeared to be HLA-restricted in a later analysis, and the HLA associations seemed to be driven largely by CMV exposure. A few of the identified cytomegalovirus-associated TCR beta chains were confirmed in vitro to be specific for cytomegalovirus antigens. The authors suggested that the approach could potentially be extended to other disease states and immunological phenotypes. Some IMGT-functional V segments, including TRBV6-2 and TRBV6-3, could not be distinguished by the 87-base-pair reads and were therefore excluded. The study gave a list of 150 to 200 TCR beta chains associated with cytomegalovirus. HLA typing was unavailable for some donors at each locus, so association tests used only the typed subset. In a later analysis, HLA-associated TCR beta chains were found to be more clonally expanded and to have lower generation probabilities than equally common non-associated chains. Specific HLA alleles were associated with 15,000 to 20,000 TCR beta sequences at a false discovery rate of 0.05 in a later analysis. An association between a missense DCLRE1C variant and V-gene and J-gene trimming of TCR beta chains was found in a later genetic analysis and replicated in an independent cohort. Most TCR sequences were seen in very few donors, while some public TCRs were found in many individuals. When HLA alleles, especially DR and DQ, strongly co-occurred, attributing TCR associations to individual alleles was difficult. Cytomegalovirus status was reported to be diagnosed by the classifier with high specificity and sensitivity in both the original and validation cohorts. Only TCR beta chains were sequenced in this cohort, and the absence of alpha or paired-chain data limited detectable features. A later analysis found that TCR association rates varied across HLA loci, with DRB1 alleles showing the most associated TCRs and HLA-C alleles the fewest. A later analysis reported that several top co-occurrence clusters appeared linked to parvovirus B19, influenza, CMV and Epstein-Barr virus. A further reported finding was that TCR beta sequences accurately predicted the HLA-A and HLA-B alleles for most subjects in the first cohort. Seventeen rarely observed V segments, including chromosome 9 orphons, were excluded from the earlier analysis of several hundred of the donors because counts were too low.

The CDR3 measures 15 amino acids from cysteine to phenylalanine. Here the CDR3 DNA is all that survives: 45 bases in frame from base 1. Trimming removed 2 bases from V and 4 bases from J; the gene matches leave 4 bases unexplained. In the germline V gene, CDR1 corresponds to SGHAT and CDR2 to FQNNGV. The cohort comprised fewer than 700 healthy bone marrow donors. At the time of sampling, all cohort members were nominally healthy, though unrecorded immune exposures were likely present. The donor was CMV seropositive and was included in the group of approximately 300 seropositive cohort members. Each donor provided a peripheral blood sample, and peripheral blood mononuclear cells were used for TCR beta sequencing. Genomic DNA extraction from the blood cell samples was performed with the Qiagen DNeasy Blood Extraction Kit. The library was generated by the immunoSEQ multiplex PCR assay. The multiplex PCR relied on a mix of 60 forward primers for TCR Vbeta segments and 13 reverse primers for TCR Jbeta segments. The CDR3 region of rearranged TCR beta genes was amplified from genomic DNA with a multiplex PCR assay. The amplified TCR beta libraries were sequenced on the Illumina HiSeq System as 87-base-pair reads. The paper's data handling went like this. In a later analysis, approximately 74 million unique TCR beta chains were counted across the 690 or so repertoires, and roughly 10 million of these chains were shared by at least two donors. Raw reads were error-corrected and collapsed into unique sequences by a nearest-neighbor algorithm in which closely related sequences were merged to remove PCR and sequencing errors. Alignment of CDR3 sequences to IMGT reference sequences was used to assign V, D and J gene segments. For a sequence to be retained, at least a six-nucleotide match to both a V gene segment and a J gene segment was required. A rearrangement counted as productive if the CDR3 had no stop codons and remained in frame with V and J, and every other rearrangement counted as non-productive. Following IMGT convention, CDR3 was defined as the stretch from the second conserved V-encoded cysteine up to the conserved J-encoded phenylalanine. In an earlier analysis of around 600 of the donors, sequences lacking an unambiguous match to a single V gene segment were excluded. In an earlier analysis of 587 of the donors, V segments were called functional above 56.7% productive rearrangements and were called segregating when the between-donor standard deviation exceeded 5%. A statistical classification framework was developed to diagnose cytomegalovirus status using the catalog of TCR beta chain sequences. In a later analysis, V and J genes were assigned by comparing TCR nucleotide sequences against IMGT/GENE-DB human TR gene sequences. Using the TCRdist pipeline, a later analysis assigned CDR3 sequences along with most-parsimonious VDJ recombination scenarios. In a later analysis, each TCR beta chain was defined by its CDR3 amino acid sequence together with its V-gene family, and reads without a unique V-gene family were excluded. To address suspected cross-contamination and a sequencing artifact, a later analysis removed 550 to 750 highly shared, low-generation-probability nucleotide sequences. For each public chain, a later analysis derived a clonal expansion index from normalized ranks of inferred template counts within each repertoire. In a later analysis, generation probabilities were computed using a VDJ recombination model fitted to out-of-frame rearrangements, and the results were checked against IGoR. In a later analysis, hypergeometric tests were used to score TCR-TCR, TCR-HLA and TCR-CMV co-occurrence, with a repertoire-size bias correction applied to TCR pairs. False discovery rates were estimated in a later analysis by permuting HLA or CMV assignments 20 times. In a later analysis, co-occurring TCRs were grouped using DBSCAN, and TCRdist sequence similarity was added for clustering within HLA-allele-positive subsets. Repertoires with fewer than 30,000 or more than 120,000 public chains, plus five repertoires with anomalous nucleotide sharing, were excluded from co-occurrence clustering. TCRdb took over this immuneACCESS table, retaining in-frame rearrangements with V and J assigned. Such tables are incomplete; in checked studies, under half of the missing clones stem from an unresolved V gene, and the remainder is unexplained. That table gives V, J and clone size, and the DNA gave D and trimming. This sample gives about 160,000 clones in total; approximately 82% of them show up just once. The top ten constitute 6.4% of the sample.

This clone occurred a few times. This clone's antigen is unknown. One base away there is no much larger clone; base qualities are not given. The rearranged chain carries TRBV11-2 and TRBJ1-5; 8 nucleotides in the junction match TRBD1. Sequenced: PBMCs. The receptor was isolated from a man in his forties or fifties in good health and CMV-seropositive. At the DNA level, the sequence is TGTGCCAGCAGCTTAAGTGGGACAGGTAATCAGCCCCAGCATTTT. This translates into CASSLSGTGNQPQHF.